Listed below are T cell receptor beta chains from one sample, sequenced in a study of T cell responses to AZD1222 COVID-19 vaccine. The method was immunoSEQ multiplex PCR; TCRdb's version includes in-frame clones alone and lacks a portion of them. The table has 95,000 to 150,000 clones, around 91% seen once. The sample consisted of peripheral blood, taken on day 0 of AZD1222 vaccination. Receptor source: an adult in good health. CDR3s leave out the opening cysteine and the closing phenylalanine or tryptophan. Expanded clones get a size class; other rows say once, few or many, or leave the size out.

abundance	v_gene	CDR3aa
.	TRBV7-9	ASTPFGRVSYNEQF
.	TRBV30	ACARTGGWTEAF
.	TRBV7-9	ASSPSGGETYGYT
.	TRBV6-5	ASSSPGQGNSPLH
.	TRBV4-3	ASSQAGTGYGYT
.	TRBV7-8	ASSLGPGTEYEQY
.	TRBV3-1/TRBV3-2	ASSQERGAGYQETQY
.	TRBV12-3/TRBV12-4	ASSLENEQF
.	TRBV19	ASSSASGANVLT
.	TRBV7-3	ASSPQGGRRYT
.	TRBV23-1	ASIGHKQASGNTIY
.	TRBV19	ASKGRNTEAF
.	TRBV9	ASTPGGVNRGGELF
.	TRBV7-3	ASSLRAGGAYEQF
.	TRBV4-1	ASSRSPRASDTQY
.	TRBV4-3	ASSQAGGPLIYGYT
.	TRBV18	ASSPQGGGNQPQH
.	TRBV6-5	ASSKTNSPLH
.	TRBV19	ASSSGTGGRYGGYT
.	TRBV9	ASSAPGIGTQY
.	TRBV12-3/TRBV12-4	ASSSFEKLF
.	TRBV9	ASSVDGGSADTQY
.	TRBV24-1	ATSGGREGEKLF
.	TRBV9	ASSVVGQGNTIY
.	TRBV5-4	ASSLTSGVTVGTQY
.	TRBV29-1	SVAQGLNQPQH
.	TRBV6-6	ASSFGTGVGNTIY
.	TRBV30	AWSTGAYEQY
few	TRBV5-1	ASVGEWAGMQETQY
.	TRBV5-1	ASSLAGTAIEAF
.	TRBV11-3	ASSVGGPGTDTQY
.	TRBV5-1	ASSFGRTSSYNEQF
.	TRBV7-9	ASSLILNTEAF
.	TRBV18	ASSPPNNEEVHGYT
.	TRBV19	ASNLLASSQPQH
once	TRBV5-8	ASSPGTDYMNTEAF
.	TRBV5-1	ASRTENTEAF
.	TRBV6-5	ASSYIRGRVGSPLH
.	TRBV5-4	ASSSGGGWNYGYT
.	TRBV30	AWNEKVGRAF
.	TRBV19	ASSPGGQATSSNQPQH
once	TRBV19	ASSIGRGRGNEQF
.	TRBV5-1	ASSPGQIKTEAF
.	TRBV4-1	ASSQGTGWETQY
.	TRBV5-1	ASSWGTRAGAQY
.	TRBV27	ASTPRDPNEKLF
.	TRBV12-3/TRBV12-4	ASSTGTRGGYT
.	TRBV13	ASSHRQGGGLNTEAF
.	TRBV7-9	ASRGYTEAF
.	TRBV28	ASSLYNTGFNYGYT
.	TRBV7-2	ASSLGSAGYT
.	TRBV14	ASSRRRANTEAF
.	TRBV19	ASSITGGETEAF